Sequencing of this TCR beta chain was carried out in a study of blood T cell repertoires in COVID-19. J was trimmed by 0 bases and V by 6 bases; bases with no gene match: 11. Germline CDR1 is SGDLS and CDR2 is YYNGEE. This CDR3 spans 18 amino acids. Original processing methods: For nucleated cells, counts were estimated from reference gene primer amplification. Only in-frame clones appear in the TCRdb table, and some are missing; sequencing was by immunoSEQ multiplex PCR. D and trimming come from the DNA, and the V and J calls and clone size come from that table. The repertoire holds about 40,000 clones, with roughly four fifths as singletons.

The V and J genes are TRBV9 and TRBJ2-2, with 10 nucleotides matching TRBD2. Material: peripheral blood. The clonotype comes from a human donor with acute or convalescent COVID-19. The donor label of this sample is uncertain. CDR3 sequence reads: CASTLSLAGAPNTGELFF. CDR3 nucleotide sequence: TGTGCCAGCACCTTATCGCTAGCGGGGGCGCCGAACACCGGGGAGCTGTTTTTT.